This paragraph covers one T cell receptor (beta chain) sequence. This sample stems from a study of PD-L1 blockade in urothelial cancer. Study-level background: Dosed intravenously at 1,200 mg every 3 weeks, atezolizumab was initiated by patients at some point between 2012 and 2014.

The germline V gene encodes CDR1 MNHEY and CDR2 SVGAGI. Between the trimmed V and J ends, which lost 0 bases and 7 bases, there was a span of 10 bases. This CDR3 is built from 15 residues. Time point here: pretreatment peripheral blood. There were between 1 and 8 samples from each patient, taken pretreatment and on-treatment. Spiked synthetic TCR analogs estimated absolute template abundance per PCR. The data were produced by immunoSEQ multiplex PCR, yet TCRdb's version contains in-frame clones alone and is incomplete. The table includes 50,000 or so clones, roughly four fifths detected once. The TCR sequence derives from a man aged 70-80 years with urothelial cancer. The specimen comprised PBMCs, sampled around atezolizumab (anti-PD-L1) treatment. The V and J genes are TRBV6-5 and TRBJ1-6; no firm D call. The CDR3 coding sequence is TGTGCCAGCAGTTACTCGAGCGATTACAATTCACCCCTCCACTTT. It is translated as CASSYSSDYNSPLHF.